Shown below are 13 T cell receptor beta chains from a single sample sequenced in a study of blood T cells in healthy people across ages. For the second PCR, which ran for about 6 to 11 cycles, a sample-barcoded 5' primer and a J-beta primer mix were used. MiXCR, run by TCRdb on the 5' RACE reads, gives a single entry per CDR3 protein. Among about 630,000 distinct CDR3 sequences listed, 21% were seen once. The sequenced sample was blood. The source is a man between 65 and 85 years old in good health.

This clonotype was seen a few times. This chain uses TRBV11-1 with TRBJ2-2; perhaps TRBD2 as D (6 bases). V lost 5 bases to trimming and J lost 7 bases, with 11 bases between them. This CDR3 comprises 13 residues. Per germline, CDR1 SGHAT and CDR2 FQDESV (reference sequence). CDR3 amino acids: CASSRLGGGELFF. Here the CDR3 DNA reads TGTGCCAGCAGCCGACTAGGAGGCGGGGAGCTGTTTTTT.

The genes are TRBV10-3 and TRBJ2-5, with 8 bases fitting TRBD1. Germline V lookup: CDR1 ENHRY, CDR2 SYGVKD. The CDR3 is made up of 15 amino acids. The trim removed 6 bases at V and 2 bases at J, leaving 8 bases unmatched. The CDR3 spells CAIRKGTGVQETQYF. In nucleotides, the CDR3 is TGTGCCATCAGGAAGGGGACAGGAGTTCAAGAGACCCAGTACTTC.

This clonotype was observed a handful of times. CDR3 protein: CASSFPTSGSTDTQYF. CDR3 nucleotide sequence: TGTGCCAGCAGCTTCCCGACTAGCGGAAGCACAGATACGCAGTATTTT. This sequence joins TRBV7-9 and TRBJ2-3; the match to TRBD2 covers 9 bases. Germline CDR1 and CDR2: SEHNR and FQNEAQ (reference sequence). Trimming removed 3 bases from V and 0 bases from J; junction bases left unmatched: 4. CDR3 length: 16 residues.

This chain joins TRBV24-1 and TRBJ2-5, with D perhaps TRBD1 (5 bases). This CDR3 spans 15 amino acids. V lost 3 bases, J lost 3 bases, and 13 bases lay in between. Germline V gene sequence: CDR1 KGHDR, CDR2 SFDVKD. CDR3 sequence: CATSDPVGLEETQYF. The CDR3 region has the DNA TGTGCCACCAGTGATCCAGTGGGGCTAGAAGAGACCCAGTACTTC.

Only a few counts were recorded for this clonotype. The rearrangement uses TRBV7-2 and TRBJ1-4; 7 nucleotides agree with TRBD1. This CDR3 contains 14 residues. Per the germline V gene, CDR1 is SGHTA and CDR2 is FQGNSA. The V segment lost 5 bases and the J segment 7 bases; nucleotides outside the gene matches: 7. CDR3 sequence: CASSQSGTVEKLFF. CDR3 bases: TGTGCCAGCAGCCAGTCGGGGACAGTTGAAAAACTGTTTTTT.

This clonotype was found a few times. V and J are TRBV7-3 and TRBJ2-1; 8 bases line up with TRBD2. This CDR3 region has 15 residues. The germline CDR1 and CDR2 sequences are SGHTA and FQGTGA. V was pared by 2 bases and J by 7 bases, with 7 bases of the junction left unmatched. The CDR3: CASSLWPGLENEQFF. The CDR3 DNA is TGTGCCAGCAGCTTATGGCCGGGACTAGAGAATGAGCAGTTCTTC. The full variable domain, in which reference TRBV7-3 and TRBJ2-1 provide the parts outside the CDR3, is GAGVSQTPSNKVTEKGKYVELRCDPISGHTALYWYRQSLGQGPEFLIYFQGTGAADDSGLPNDRFFAVRPEGSVSTLKIQRTERGDSAVYLCASSLWPGLENEQFFGPGTRLTVL.

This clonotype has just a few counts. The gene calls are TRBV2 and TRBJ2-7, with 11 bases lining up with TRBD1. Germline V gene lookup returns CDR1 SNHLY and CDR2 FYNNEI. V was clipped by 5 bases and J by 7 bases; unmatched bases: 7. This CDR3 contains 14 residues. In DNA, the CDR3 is TGTGCCAGCAGTATGGACAGGGGGCTTGGGGAGCAGTACTTC. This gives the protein CASSMDRGLGEQYF.

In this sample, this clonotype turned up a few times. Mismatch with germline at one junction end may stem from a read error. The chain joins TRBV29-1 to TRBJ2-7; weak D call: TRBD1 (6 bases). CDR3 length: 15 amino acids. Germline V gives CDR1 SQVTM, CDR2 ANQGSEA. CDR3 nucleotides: TGCAGCGTTGAAGGTTCCAGGGGCGCAGGCGACGAGCAGCACTTC. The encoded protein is CSVEGSRGAGDEQHF.

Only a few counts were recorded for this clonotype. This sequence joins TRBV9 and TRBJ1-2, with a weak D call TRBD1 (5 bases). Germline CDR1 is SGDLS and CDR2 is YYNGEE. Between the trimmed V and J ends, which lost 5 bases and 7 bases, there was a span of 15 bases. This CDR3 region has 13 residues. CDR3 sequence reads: CASRWGTSGGYTF. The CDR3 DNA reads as TGTGCCAGCAGATGGGGGACCTCGGGTGGCTACACCTTC. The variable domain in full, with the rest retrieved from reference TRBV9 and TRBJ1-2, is DSGVTQTPKHLITATGQRVTLRCSPRSGDLSVYWYQQSLDQGLQFLIQYYNGEERAKGNILERFSAQQFPDLHSELNLSSLELGDSALYFCASRWGTSGGYTFGSGTRLTVV.

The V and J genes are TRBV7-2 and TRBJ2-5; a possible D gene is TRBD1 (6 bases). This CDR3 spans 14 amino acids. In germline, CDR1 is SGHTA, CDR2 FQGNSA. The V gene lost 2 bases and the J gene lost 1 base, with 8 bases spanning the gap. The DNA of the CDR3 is TGTGCCAGCAGCTTAATCAGGGGCCAAGAGACCCAGTACTTC. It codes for CASSLIRGQETQYF.

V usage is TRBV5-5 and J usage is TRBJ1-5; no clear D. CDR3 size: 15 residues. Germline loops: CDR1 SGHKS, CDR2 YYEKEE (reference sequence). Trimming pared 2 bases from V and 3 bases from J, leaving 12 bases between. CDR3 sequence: CASSLLGSLNQPQHF. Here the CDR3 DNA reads TGTGCCAGCAGCTTATTGGGTAGTCTCAATCAGCCCCAGCATTTT. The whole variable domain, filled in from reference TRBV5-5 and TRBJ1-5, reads DAGVTQSPTHLIKTRGQQVTLRCSPISGHKSVSWYQQVLGQGPQFIFQYYEKEERGRGNFPDRFSARQFPNYSSELNVNALLLGDSALYLCASSLLGSLNQPQHFGDGTRLSIL.

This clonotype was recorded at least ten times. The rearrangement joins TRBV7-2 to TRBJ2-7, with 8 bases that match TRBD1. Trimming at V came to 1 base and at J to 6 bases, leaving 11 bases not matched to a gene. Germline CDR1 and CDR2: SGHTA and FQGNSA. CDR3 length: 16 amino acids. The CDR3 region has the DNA TGTGCCAGCAGCTTAGTAGGTTGGCAGGGGGCTGTCGAGCAGTACTTC. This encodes CASSLVGWQGAVEQYF.

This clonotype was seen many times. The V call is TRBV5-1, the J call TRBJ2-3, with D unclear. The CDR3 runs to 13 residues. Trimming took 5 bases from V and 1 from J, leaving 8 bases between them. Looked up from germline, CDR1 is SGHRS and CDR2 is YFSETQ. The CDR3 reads CASRVPRTDTQYF. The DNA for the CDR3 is TGCGCCAGCAGGGTTCCACGCACAGATACGCAGTATTTT. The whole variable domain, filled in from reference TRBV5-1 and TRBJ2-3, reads KAGVTQTPRYLIKTRGQQVTLSCSPISGHRSVSWYQQTPGQGLQFLFEYFSETQRNKGNFPGRFSGRQFSNSRSEMNVSTLELGDSALYLCASRVPRTDTQYFGPGTRLTVL.